What follows is one T cell receptor (beta chain) and its context. The antigen is not known. The data stem from a study of shared clonotypes between healthy human individuals. Profiled with immunoSEQ multiplex PCR; TCRdb holds only in-frame clones, not every one. The profile shows approximately 2,300,000 clones, around 93% of them singletons. This CDR3 spans 16 amino acids. CDR1 MNHEY and CDR2 SMNVEV come from the germline V gene (reference sequence). Trimming cost V 0 bases and J 6 bases; bases outside gene matches: 10. Study-wide points: Around 5.3% of naive CD4 clonotypes were shared across four donors.

The TCR was taken from a young man in good health. Some clones in this sample may be carry-over from other donors' samples. The sequenced material came from naive CD4+ T cells from PBMCs. As to subset: CD45RA+ positively selected. The V gene is TRBV27, the J gene TRBJ2-7; 8 bases agree with TRBD1. CDR3 DNA sequence: TGTGCCAGCAGTTTATCGGGGGACAGGTTGCGATCCGAGCAGTACTTC. It translates to CASSLSGDRLRSEQYF.